The clone carrying this T cell receptor beta chain showed up many times. This sample also contains other DNA sequences that code for the same CDR3. In germline, CDR1 is SGHTA, CDR2 FQGNSA. V trimming: 3 bases; J trimming: 2 bases; junction bases outside the gene matches: 2. The CDR3 is made up of 14 amino acids. The method was immunoSEQ multiplex PCR; TCRdb's version includes in-frame clones alone and lacks a portion of them. The sample has about 19,000 clones; 73% are singletons. This entry comes from a study of sequential checkpoint blockade in melanoma. As to treatment: randomized to nivolumab then ipilimumab (arm A) or the reverse (arm B).

This receptor was taken from a human donor with melanoma. The rearrangement uses TRBV7-2 and TRBJ2-7; 9 bases line up with TRBD1. The sequencing used CD8+ T cells sorted from blood (inferred from file names), collected from a patient given nivolumab and ipilimumab in sequence. The CDR3 region has the DNA TGTGCCAGCAGCTTTGGGACAGGGACCTACGAGCAGTACTTC. Residues: CASSFGTGTYEQYF.